Detailed here is one TCR beta chain. This specimen comes from a study of CD8 T cells in Susac syndrome. The sequenced target, TCR beta, came from blood CD8+ and CD4+ T cells. An input of about 0.45 to 1 ug of RNA was subjected to reverse transcription using random hexamers. TCRdb passed the immunoSEQ multiplex PCR reads through MiXCR, listing each CDR3 protein once. The table has under 200,000 distinct CDR3 sequences, roughly 92% seen once; the top ten hold 0.095% to 0.12%. What was sequenced was CD4+ T cells from PBMCs. The receptor's source is a human donor in good health.

CDR3 DNA: TGTGCCAGCAGCTTGGAGACAGGTTACAATGAGCAGTTCTTC. Its translation: CASSLETGYNEQFF. The chain couples TRBV11-2 to TRBJ2-1; tentative D call: TRBD1 (6 bases). Trimming took off 3 bases at V and 4 bases at J, with 10 bases between the two ends. CDR3 length: 14 residues. Germline assignment: CDR1 SGHAT and CDR2 FQNNGV.